The 29 T cell receptor beta chains reported below all come from one sample, sequenced in a study of T cells expressing NK-cell markers. From its re-call of the 5' RACE reads, TCRdb lists each CDR3 protein once, without DNA. Found here are 150,000 to 180,000 distinct CDR3 sequences; the top ten clones hold approximately 35%. Sequenced input: blood T cells: a sorted CD56 or NKG2C T cell subset, CD4+ or CD8+ T cells, or bulk PBMC T cells (not recorded which). Receptors originate from a woman in her forties or fifties in good health.

The rearrangement uses TRBV11-2 and TRBJ2-1. The CDR3 runs to 15 residues. Germline V lookup: CDR1 SGHAT, CDR2 FQNNGV. The CDR3 reads CASRGYTSSYNEQFF.

The chain has TRBV20-1 and TRBJ2-3; the D call of TRBD2 rests on TCRdb alone, since no DNA is present to check it. CDR3 length: 19 amino acids. The germline V gene has CDR1 DFQATT and CDR2 SNEGSKA (reference sequence). The CDR3 protein is CSARTESSLGPVRTDTQYF.

V is TRBV15 and J is TRBJ2-3. The CDR3 spans 12 residues. The V gene's germline CDR1 is LNHNV and CDR2 YYDKDF (reference sequence). Here the CDR3 reads CATSRGSDTQYF.

The CDR3 region is CASSRGVFHIGQFF. This chain uses TRBV14 with TRBJ2-1; TCRdb names TRBD2, which stays unverified in the absence of DNA. In germline, CDR1 is SGHDN, CDR2 FVKESK. The CDR3 contains 14 residues.

The gene calls are TRBV5-6 and TRBJ2-1; there is no DNA to check the TCRdb D call of TRBD1. The CDR3 consists of 12 residues. In germline, CDR1 is SGHDT, CDR2 YYEEEE. CDR3 protein: CASSAGWNEQFF.

The CDR3 is CSARRTSGRALDEQFF. The rearrangement joins TRBV20-1 to TRBJ2-1; TCRdb gives TRBD2 as the D gene, but with no DNA this cannot be confirmed. Germline CDR1 DFQATT, CDR2 SNEGSKA (reference sequence). The CDR3 runs 16 residues.

The chain couples TRBV20-1 to TRBJ1-1; TCRdb gives TRBD1 as the D gene, but with no DNA this cannot be confirmed. From germline, CDR1 is DFQATT and CDR2 SNEGSKA (reference sequence). There are 13 residues in the CDR3. CDR3 sequence: CSAKVPGPPEAFF.

This rearrangement joins TRBV5-6 to TRBJ2-1. The CDR3 is 15 amino acids. Germline CDR1 and CDR2: SGHDT and YYEEEE. The CDR3 loop is CASSLWGSPHNEQFF.

The rearrangement joins TRBV29-1 to TRBJ2-5; TCRdb's D call of TRBD1 is untestable without DNA. Germline-derived CDR1 and CDR2 are SQVTM and ANQGSEA. CDR3 length equals 14 residues. The CDR3 loop reads CSVSGISTEETQYF.

The V and J genes are TRBV7-6 and TRBJ2-5; TCRdb reports TRBD2, a call that lacks DNA to check it against. This CDR3 is built from 15 residues. Germline CDR1 and CDR2: SGHVS and FNYEAQ. The chain's CDR3 is CASSPTTSGQETQYF.

The V call is TRBV6-5, the J call TRBJ2-1. The CDR3 has 15 amino acids. CDR1 is MNHEY, CDR2 SVGAGI, per germline. CDR3 sequence: CASSSTGTLYNEQFF.

The chain joins TRBV24-1 to TRBJ2-6. The length of the CDR3 is 14 residues. Germline assignment: CDR1 KGHDR and CDR2 SFDVKD. The CDR3 protein is CATGGISGANVLTF.

The chain employs TRBV20-1 and TRBJ2-7; lacking DNA, the TRBD1 call made by TCRdb goes unchecked. The CDR3 loop spans 13 amino acids. CDR1 DFQATT and CDR2 SNEGSKA come from the germline V gene (reference sequence). The CDR3 loop is CSASGGQAEEQYF.

Here the CDR3 reads CASSPFPTGELFF. The chain uses TRBV5-6 and TRBJ2-2; TCRdb selects TRBD1, and the lack of DNA leaves this call unchecked. In germline, CDR1 is SGHDT, CDR2 YYEEEE. This CDR3 contains 13 residues.

J is TRBJ2-7 and V is TRBV29-1; TCRdb reports TRBD1, a call that lacks DNA to check it against. CDR3 length: 16 amino acids. Germline-derived CDR1 and CDR2 are SQVTM and ANQGSEA. The CDR3 here is CSATLIRGRNSYEQYF.

The V call is TRBV6-4, the J call TRBJ2-3; TCRdb's assignment of TRBD1 cannot be checked, as there is no DNA. Germline assignment: CDR1 MRHNA and CDR2 SNTAGT. CDR3 length: 16 residues. CDR3 sequence: CASSDSRAFSTDTQYF.

The chain uses TRBV27 and TRBJ2-1; TCRdb gives TRBD2 as the D gene, but with no DNA this cannot be confirmed. Germline assignment: CDR1 MNHEY and CDR2 SMNVEV (reference sequence). The CDR3 spans 16 residues. CDR3 sequence reads: CASSPLTSGRKAEQFF.

This sequence joins TRBV30 and TRBJ2-7; TCRdb's D gene call, TRBD1, goes unchecked for lack of DNA. The CDR3 totals 16 residues. CDR1 and CDR2 from the germline V gene are GTSNPN and SVGIG (reference sequence). CDR3: CASTPRQGIGRNEQYF.

This chain connects TRBV12-3 or TRBV12-4 to TRBJ2-5; with no DNA, the TCRdb D assignment of TRBD2 cannot be verified. The length of the CDR3 is 15 residues. The CDR3 sequence is CASSPGLAYQETQYF.

The CDR3 loop reads CASSINGPLEQYF. The chain combines TRBV5-6 with TRBJ2-7. This CDR3 spans 13 amino acids. Germline V gives CDR1 SGHDT, CDR2 YYEEEE.

The chain is built from TRBV7-9 and TRBJ2-2; TCRdb returns TRBD1, unconfirmable since there is no DNA. The CDR3 contains 16 residues. Germline CDR1 SEHNR, CDR2 FQNEAQ (reference sequence). CDR3 protein: CASTFTWGEGTGELFF.

The chain uses TRBV11-3 and TRBJ2-3; TCRdb names TRBD2, which stays unverified in the absence of DNA. The CDR3 is 16 residues long. CDR1 SGHNT and CDR2 YENEEA come from the germline V gene. CDR3 region: CASSLGGGSVKDTQYF. The entire variable domain, with the rest obtained from reference TRBV11-3 and TRBJ2-3, is as follows: EAGVVQSPRYKIIEKKQPVAFWCNPISGHNTLYWYLQNLGQGPELLIRYENEEAVDDSQLPKDRFSAERLKGVDSTLKIQPAELGDSAVYLCASSLGGGSVKDTQYFGPGTRLTVL.

The gene calls are TRBV3-1 and TRBJ1-1. CDR1 and CDR2 (germline): LGHDT, YNNKEL (reference sequence). The CDR3 length is 14 residues. This CDR3 reads CASSHGGENTEAFF.

V gene TRBV18 combines with J gene TRBJ2-3; TCRdb's assignment of TRBD1 cannot be checked, as there is no DNA. Germline lookup yields CDR1 KGHSH and CDR2 LQKENI. CDR3 length equals 16 residues. CDR3 in amino acids: CASSHPGQGAQDTQYF.

This chain uses TRBV12-3 or TRBV12-4 with TRBJ2-1; TCRdb gives TRBD2 as the D gene, but with no DNA this cannot be confirmed. The CDR3 sequence is 16 residues long. The CDR3 here is CASSLSGLAEYNEQFF.

The V and J genes are TRBV24-1 and TRBJ2-2; absent DNA, TCRdb's TRBD2 call cannot be checked. This CDR3 has 17 amino acids. Germline V gene lookup returns CDR1 KGHDR and CDR2 SFDVKD. CDR3 sequence reads: CATSDLVGDSNTGELFF.

This chain uses TRBV4-1 with TRBJ2-1; absent DNA, TCRdb's TRBD1 call cannot be checked. CDR1 and CDR2 (germline): MGHRA, YSYEKL. This CDR3 contains 15 residues. The CDR3 protein is CASSQGGSSYNEQFF.

The chain carries TRBV2 and TRBJ1-1; TCRdb's assignment of TRBD1 cannot be checked, as there is no DNA. Germline V gene data show CDR1 as SNHLY and CDR2 as FYNNEI. The CDR3 spans 14 residues. CDR3 loop: CASRDGQGGPEAFF.

The chain combines TRBV15 with TRBJ2-5; TCRdb names TRBD1, which stays unverified in the absence of DNA. Germline CDR1 LNHNV, CDR2 YYDKDF (reference sequence). This CDR3 is 15 amino acids long. The CDR3 sequence: CATSTGQGDQETQYF.